Presented here are 5 T cell receptor beta chains from one specimen sequenced in a study of cytomegalovirus exposure and HLA in healthy donors. The PCR was carried out with 60 Vbeta primers and 13 Jbeta primers. Libraries were prepared by immunoSEQ multiplex PCR; TCRdb keeps only in-frame clonotypes and omits some of them. Seen here are around 150,000 clones, 60% to 85% observed once, and the top ten hold 1.5% to 2%. The sequenced sample was PBMCs. Source of these receptors: a man between 40 and 49 years old in good health and CMV-seronegative.

This chain links TRBV6-5 with TRBJ1-2; D is unresolved. Deletions cut 0 bases from V and 0 bases from J, with 5 bases between. Germline assignment: CDR1 MNHEY and CDR2 SVGAGI. This CDR3 region has 14 residues. The CDR3 DNA reads TGTGCCAGCAGTTACTCGACATCTAACTATGGCTACACCTTC. Translated: CASSYSTSNYGYTF.

The chain couples TRBV18 to TRBJ2-5; no clear D gene. This CDR3 has 16 amino acids. V lost 1 base and J lost 2, with 14 bases in between. From germline, CDR1 is KGHSH and CDR2 LQKENI. The CDR3: CASSPRPMVMQETQYF. CDR3 nucleotide sequence: TGTGCCAGCTCACCACGGCCCATGGTGATGCAAGAGACCCAGTACTTC.

This clone was observed a few times. The CDR3 region has the DNA TGCGCCAGCAGCCAAGCGTTGGTTACTTCCCCTGGAGCTTTCTTT. It encodes CASSQALVTSPGAFF. The chain employs TRBV4-1 and TRBJ1-1; no clear D. V was clipped by 1 base and J by 10 bases, with 19 bases between them. Germline CDR1 MGHRA, CDR2 YSYEKL. CDR3 length: 15 amino acids.

The V gene is TRBV28, the J gene TRBJ2-7, with 8 bases matching TRBD2. Germline CDR1 is MDHEN and CDR2 is SYDVKM. Trimming removed 2 bases from V and 7 bases from J; junction bases left unmatched: 16. This CDR3 region has 17 residues. The CDR3 region is CASSLPAGGGRFGEQYF. CDR3 coding DNA: TGTGCCAGCAGTTTACCGGCGGGGGGCGGTCGATTTGGAGAGCAGTACTTC.

The chain joins TRBV27 to TRBJ2-3, with TRBD2 identical over 8 bases. Per germline, CDR1 MNHEY and CDR2 SMNVEV (reference sequence). V dropped 6 bases and J dropped 6; count of bases not matched to a gene: 17. CDR3 size: 17 residues. CDR3 DNA sequence: TGTGCCAGCAGCCTCGTTCCCCCCGCGGGGGGCCTGGATACGCAGTATTTT. Protein: CASSLVPPAGGLDTQYF.